This T cell receptor (beta chain) was observed in a study of T cell changes during pregnancy in multiple sclerosis. There are 14 residues in the CDR3. Per the germline V gene, CDR1 is SGHRS and CDR2 is YFSETQ. J gave up 4 bases and V 4 bases, and 2 bases lay outside the gene matches. Libraries were prepared by immunoSEQ multiplex PCR; TCRdb keeps only in-frame clonotypes and omits some of them. The sample records 42,000 or so clones, around 92% being singletons. The source was CD8+ T cells from peripheral blood mononuclear cells, collected in the third trimester of pregnancy. The origin of this receptor is a female donor with multiple sclerosis, enrolled in a pregnancy study. The V gene is TRBV5-1, the J gene TRBJ2-1; the match to TRBD2 covers 10 bases. The CDR3 spells CASSPGLAYNEQFF. The CDR3 DNA reads as TGCGCCAGCAGCCCGGGACTAGCGTACAATGAGCAGTTCTTC.